These T cell receptor beta chains were read from a single sample in a study of cytomegalovirus exposure and HLA in healthy donors. Assay: immunoSEQ multiplex PCR; the TCRdb copy retains only in-frame clones and omits some. The repertoire consists of some 210,000 clones, with 77% occurring once and the leading ten covering over 2%. Sequencing input: PBMCs. The origin of the receptors is a woman in her twenties or thirties in good health and CMV-seropositive. Each CDR3 is given with its conserved first and last residue. A D gene is named only where the DNA matches it firmly. Not every row has a clone size; where given, it reads once, few, many or a size class.

TRBV4-1	NA	NA	14	TRBJ2-1	TGCGCCAGCAGCCAAATTTCGGTTAGCAATGAGCAGTTCTTC	CASSQISVSNEQFF
TRBV6-1	NA	once	13	TRBJ2-7	TGTGCCAGCAGTGAATACAATTTCTACGAGCAGTACTTC	CASSEYNFYEQYF
TRBV4-3	NA	NA	15	TRBJ2-3	TGCGCCAGCAGCCTAACTTTGGCGGGGTCGGATACGCAGTATTTT	CASSLTLAGSDTQYF
TRBV30	TRBD2	NA	15	TRBJ2-2	TGTGCCTGGAGTAGGGGACTAGCGGGATCCGGGGAGCTGTTTTTT	CAWSRGLAGSGELFF
TRBV6-6	TRBD2	NA	16	TRBJ2-1	TGTGCCAGCAGTTACTGGACTAGCGGGAGGGGCGATGAGCAGTTCTTC	CASSYWTSGRGDEQFF
TRBV27	NA	NA	15	TRBJ1-3	TGTGCCAGCAGTCCCTACGGGACACCTGGAAACACCATATATTTT	CASSPYGTPGNTIYF
TRBV7-2	TRBD1	few	15	TRBJ1-2	TGTGCCAGCAGCCCGGACAGGGCGTCCCCATATGGCTACACCTTC	CASSPDRASPYGYTF
TRBV6-1	TRBD2	few	15	TRBJ2-3	TGTGCCAGCAGCTATACTAGCGGGGTGCCAGATACGCAGTATTTT	CASSYTSGVPDTQYF
TRBV5-1	NA	NA	13	TRBJ1-1	TGCGCCAGCAGGGGGCGGATGAGGACTGAAGCTTTCTTT	CASRGRMRTEAFF
TRBV2	TRBD1	once	15	TRBJ2-7	TGTGCCAGCATCGAAGGACAGGGAAACTCCTACGAGCAGTACTTC	CASIEGQGNSYEQYF
TRBV7-2	TRBD1	NA	18	TRBJ1-2	TGTGCCAGCAGCCAGAACCGGGACAGGGGGCGTGAATACTATGGCTACACCTTC	CASSQNRDRGREYYGYTF
TRBV19	TRBD1	NA	14	TRBJ2-7	TGTGCCACGCGAGGTCCGGGACAGGGGGGCGAGCAGTACTTC	CATRGPGQGGEQYF
TRBV18	TRBD1	NA	17	TRBJ1-4	TGTGCCAGCTCACCCATCACGTCCGGGACAGGGATTGAAAAACTGTTTTTT	CASSPITSGTGIEKLFF
TRBV11-2	NA	few	17	TRBJ2-3	TGTGCCAGCAGCTCCCTAAAAGGAATGGTCGGGACAGATACGCAGTATTTT	CASSSLKGMVGTDTQYF
TRBV28	TRBD1	NA	14	TRBJ2-1	TGTGCCAGCAGTTCGAGACAGGGGACCAATGAGCAGTTCTTC	CASSSRQGTNEQFF
TRBV4-1	NA	few	16	TRBJ1-2	TGCGCCAGCAGCCAAGATGTAGGGGCAGGGAACTATGGCTACACCTTC	CASSQDVGAGNYGYTF
TRBV7-9	NA	NA	16	TRBJ1-4	TGTGCCAGCAGCTTAAGTCGGGGAGCAACTAATGAAAAACTGTTTTTT	CASSLSRGATNEKLFF
TRBV28	NA	NA	11	TRBJ2-7	TGTGCCAGCAGTTCCTCCCCCGAGCAGTACTTC	CASSSSPEQYF
TRBV10-3	NA	NA	14	TRBJ1-6	TGTGCCATCGGACCGGGAGCCTATAATTCACCCCTCCACTTT	CAIGPGAYNSPLHF
TRBV2	TRBD2	NA	13	TRBJ2-7	TGTGCCAGCAGGGGGAAGCGGGAGGACGAGCAGTACTTC	CASRGKREDEQYF
TRBV4-3	TRBD1	once	13	TRBJ2-4	TGCGCCAGCAGCCAGGACAGGGAGAACATTCAGTACTTC	CASSQDRENIQYF
TRBV30	NA	NA	15	TRBJ1-5	TGTGCCTGGAGTGAGATCCCGCGAAGCAATCAGCCCCAGCATTTT	CAWSEIPRSNQPQHF
TRBV27	TRBD1	NA	16	TRBJ2-2	TGTGCCAGCACCGAATCCGGGACAGCGAACACCGGGGAGCTGTTTTTT	CASTESGTANTGELFF
TRBV28	TRBD2	NA	16	TRBJ2-1	TGTGCCAGCAGTTCCCTAGGACTAGCGAAAAACAATGAGCAGTTCTTC	CASSSLGLAKNNEQFF
TRBV4-3	NA	NA	15	TRBJ1-2	TGCGCCAGCAGCCAGGATGGAGCGGGAAGCTATGGCTACACCTTC	CASSQDGAGSYGYTF
TRBV5-5	NA	NA	15	TRBJ1-3	TGTGCCAGCAGCCGGACAGCCCTTCTAACTAACACCATATATTTT	CASSRTALLTNTIYF
TRBV5-4	TRBD1	NA	17	TRBJ1-1	TGTGCCAGCAGCTTGGGGGACAGGGGATTGTTGAACACTGAAGCTTTCTTT	CASSLGDRGLLNTEAFF
TRBV10-3	NA	NA	14	TRBJ1-2	TGTGCCATCAGTGCCCTGGACAGATTCTATGGCTACACCTTC	CAISALDRFYGYTF
TRBV28	NA	NA	14	TRBJ2-7	TGTGCCAGCAGCCTCGGACTACCTTCCTACGAGCAGTACTTC	CASSLGLPSYEQYF
TRBV9	NA	NA	14	TRBJ1-1	TGTGCCAGCAGCGTACGCCCAACCGCGATAGAAGCTTTCTTT	CASSVRPTAIEAFF
TRBV29-1	NA	NA	13	TRBJ2-7	TGCAGCGTAAGGACGACAGTCTCCTACGAGCAGTACTTC	CSVRTTVSYEQYF